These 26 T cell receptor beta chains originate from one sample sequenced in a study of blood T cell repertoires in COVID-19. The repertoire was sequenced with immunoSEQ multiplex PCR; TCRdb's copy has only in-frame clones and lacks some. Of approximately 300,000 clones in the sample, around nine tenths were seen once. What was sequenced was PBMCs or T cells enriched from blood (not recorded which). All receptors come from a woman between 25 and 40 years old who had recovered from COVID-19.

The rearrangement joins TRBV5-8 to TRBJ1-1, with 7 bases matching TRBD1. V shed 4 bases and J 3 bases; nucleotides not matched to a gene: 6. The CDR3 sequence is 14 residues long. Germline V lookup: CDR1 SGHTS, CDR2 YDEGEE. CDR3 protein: CASSPGQWDTEAFF. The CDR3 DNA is TGTGCCAGCAGCCCGGGACAGTGGGACACTGAAGCTTTCTTT.

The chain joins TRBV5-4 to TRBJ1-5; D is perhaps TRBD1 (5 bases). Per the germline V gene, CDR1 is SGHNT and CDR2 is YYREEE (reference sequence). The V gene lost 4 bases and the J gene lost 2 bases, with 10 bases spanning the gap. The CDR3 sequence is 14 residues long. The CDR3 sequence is CASSPGGGNQPQHF. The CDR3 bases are TGTGCCAGCAGCCCGGGGGGTGGCAATCAGCCCCAGCATTTT. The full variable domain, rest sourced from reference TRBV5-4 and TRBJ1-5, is ETGVTQSPTHLIKTRGQQVTLRCSSQSGHNTVSWYQQALGQGPQFIFQYYREEENGRGNFPPRFSGLQFPNYSSELNVNALELDDSALYLCASSPGGGNQPQHFGDGTRLSIL.

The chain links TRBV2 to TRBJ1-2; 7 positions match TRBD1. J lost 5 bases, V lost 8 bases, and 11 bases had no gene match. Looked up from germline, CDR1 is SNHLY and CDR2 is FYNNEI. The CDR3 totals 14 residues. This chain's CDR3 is CASVRQGVQYGYTF. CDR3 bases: TGTGCCAGCGTCCGACAGGGTGTACAATATGGCTACACCTTC.

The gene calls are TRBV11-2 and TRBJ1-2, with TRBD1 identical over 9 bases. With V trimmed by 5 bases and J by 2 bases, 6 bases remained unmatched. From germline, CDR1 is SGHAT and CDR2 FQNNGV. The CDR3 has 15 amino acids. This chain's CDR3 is CASSPNRGLNYGYTF. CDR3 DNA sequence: TGTGCCAGCAGCCCTAACAGGGGGCTAAACTATGGCTACACCTTC.

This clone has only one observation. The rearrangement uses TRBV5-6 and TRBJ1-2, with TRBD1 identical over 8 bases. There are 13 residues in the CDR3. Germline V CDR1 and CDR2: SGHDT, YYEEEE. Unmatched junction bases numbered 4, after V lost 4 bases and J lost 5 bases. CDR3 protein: CASSPDRGYGYTF. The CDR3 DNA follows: TGTGCCAGCAGCCCAGACAGGGGTTATGGCTACACCTTC.

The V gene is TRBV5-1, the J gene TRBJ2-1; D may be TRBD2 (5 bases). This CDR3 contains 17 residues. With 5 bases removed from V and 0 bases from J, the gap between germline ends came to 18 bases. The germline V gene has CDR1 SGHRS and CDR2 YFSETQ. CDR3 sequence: CASRASSGLSSYNEQFF. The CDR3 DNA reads TGCGCCAGCAGAGCTTCATCTGGACTTAGCTCCTACAATGAGCAGTTCTTC.

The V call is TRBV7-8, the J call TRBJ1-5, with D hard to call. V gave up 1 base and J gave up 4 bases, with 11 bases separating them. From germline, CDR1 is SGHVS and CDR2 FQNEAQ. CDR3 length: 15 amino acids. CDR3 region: CASSLGQAQNQPQHF. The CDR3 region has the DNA TGTGCCAGCAGCTTAGGGCAGGCGCAAAATCAGCCCCAGCATTTT.

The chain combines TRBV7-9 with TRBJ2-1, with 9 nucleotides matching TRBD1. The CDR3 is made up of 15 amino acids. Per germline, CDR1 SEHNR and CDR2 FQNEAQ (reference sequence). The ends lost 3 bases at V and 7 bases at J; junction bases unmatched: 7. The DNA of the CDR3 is TGTGCCAGCAGCTTCGATAGGGACAGGGATAATGAGCAGTTCTTC. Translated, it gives CASSFDRDRDNEQFF.

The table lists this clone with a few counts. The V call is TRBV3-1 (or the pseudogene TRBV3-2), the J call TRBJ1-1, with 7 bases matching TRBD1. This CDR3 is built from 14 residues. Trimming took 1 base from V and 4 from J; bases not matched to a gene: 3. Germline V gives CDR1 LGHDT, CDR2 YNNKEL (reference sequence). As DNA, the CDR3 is TGTGCCAGCAGCCAAGCTCAGGGGGGCACTGAAGCTTTCTTT. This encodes CASSQAQGGTEAFF.

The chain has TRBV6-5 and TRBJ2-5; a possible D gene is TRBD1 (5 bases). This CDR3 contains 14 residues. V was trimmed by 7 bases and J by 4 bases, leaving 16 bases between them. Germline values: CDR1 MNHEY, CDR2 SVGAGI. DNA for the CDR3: TGTGCCAGCACAGGGCTGGGGATCGGAGAGACCCAGTACTTC. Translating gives CASTGLGIGETQYF.

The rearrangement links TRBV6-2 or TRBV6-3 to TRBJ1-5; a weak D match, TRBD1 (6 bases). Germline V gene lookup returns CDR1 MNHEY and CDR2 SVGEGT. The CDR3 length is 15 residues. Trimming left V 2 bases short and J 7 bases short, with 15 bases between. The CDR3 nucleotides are TGTGCCAGCAGTTACGGCACAGGGAGGGACCAGCCCCAGCATTTT. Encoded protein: CASSYGTGRDQPQHF.

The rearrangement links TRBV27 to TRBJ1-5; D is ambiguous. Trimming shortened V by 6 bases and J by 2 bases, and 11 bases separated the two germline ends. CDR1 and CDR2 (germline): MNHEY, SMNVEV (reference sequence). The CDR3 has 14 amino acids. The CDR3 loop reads CASRSGEGNQPQHF. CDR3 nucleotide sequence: TGTGCCAGCAGATCCGGAGAGGGCAATCAGCCCCAGCATTTT.

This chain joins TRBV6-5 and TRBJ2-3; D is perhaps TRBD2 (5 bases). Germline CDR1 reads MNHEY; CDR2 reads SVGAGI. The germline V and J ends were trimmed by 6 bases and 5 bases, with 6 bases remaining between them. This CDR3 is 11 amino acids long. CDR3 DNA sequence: TGTGCCAGCAGGAGCGGAGATACGCAGTATTTT. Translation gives CASRSGDTQYF.

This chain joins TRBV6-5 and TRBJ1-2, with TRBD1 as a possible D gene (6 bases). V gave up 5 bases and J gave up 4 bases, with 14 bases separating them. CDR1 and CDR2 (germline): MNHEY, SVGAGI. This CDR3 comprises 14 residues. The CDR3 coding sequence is TGTGCCAGCAGTCTAGGGGGGGGTTCCTATGGCTACACCTTC. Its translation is CASSLGGGSYGYTF.

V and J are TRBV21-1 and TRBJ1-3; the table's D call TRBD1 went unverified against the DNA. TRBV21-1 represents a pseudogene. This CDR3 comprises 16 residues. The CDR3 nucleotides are TGTGCCCGGAAACTGGACAGGACACCTTGCAGAAACACCATATATTTT. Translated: CARKLDRTPCRNTIYF.

CDR3 coding DNA: TGTGCCAGCTCACCAGGGGGGTCGGGCAATGAGCAGTTCTTC. Translated: CASSPGGSGNEQFF. The chain links TRBV18 to TRBJ2-1, with a weak D call TRBD2 (6 bases). Trimming pared 2 bases from V and 6 bases from J, leaving 11 bases between. This CDR3 is 14 amino acids long. CDR1 KGHSH and CDR2 LQKENI come from the germline V gene.

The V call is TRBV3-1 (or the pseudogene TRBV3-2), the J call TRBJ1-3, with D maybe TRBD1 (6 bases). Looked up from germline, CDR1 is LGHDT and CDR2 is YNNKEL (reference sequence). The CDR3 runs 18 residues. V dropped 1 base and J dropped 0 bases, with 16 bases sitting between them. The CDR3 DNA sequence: TGTGCCAGCAGCCAAGGTCCGGCAGGGGTTACCTCTGGAAACACCATATATTTT. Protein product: CASSQGPAGVTSGNTIYF.

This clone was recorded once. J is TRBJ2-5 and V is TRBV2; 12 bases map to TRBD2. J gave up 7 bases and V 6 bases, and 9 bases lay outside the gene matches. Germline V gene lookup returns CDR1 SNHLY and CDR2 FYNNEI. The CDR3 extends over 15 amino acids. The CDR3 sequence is CASSGLAGTPGTQYF. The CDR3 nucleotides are TGTGCCAGCAGCGGACTAGCGGGGACACCAGGGACCCAGTACTTC.

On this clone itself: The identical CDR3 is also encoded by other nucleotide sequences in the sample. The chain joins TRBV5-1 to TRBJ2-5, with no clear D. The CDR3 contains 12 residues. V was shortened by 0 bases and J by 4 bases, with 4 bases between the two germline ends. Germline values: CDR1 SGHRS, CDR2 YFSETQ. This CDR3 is CASSLAGETQYF. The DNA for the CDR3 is TGCGCCAGCAGCTTGGCAGGAGAGACCCAGTACTTC.

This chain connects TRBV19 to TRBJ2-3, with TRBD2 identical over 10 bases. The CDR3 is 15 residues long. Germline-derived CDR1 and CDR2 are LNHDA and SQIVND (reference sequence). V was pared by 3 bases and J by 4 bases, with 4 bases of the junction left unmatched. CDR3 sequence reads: CASSIVAGGADTQYF. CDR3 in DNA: TGTGCCAGTAGTATTGTAGCGGGGGGCGCAGATACGCAGTATTTT.

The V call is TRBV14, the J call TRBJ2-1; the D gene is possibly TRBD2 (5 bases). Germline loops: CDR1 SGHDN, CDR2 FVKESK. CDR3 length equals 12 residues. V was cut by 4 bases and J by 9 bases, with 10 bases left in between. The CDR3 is CASSPTRAEQFF. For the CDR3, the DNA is TGTGCCAGCAGCCCTACTAGGGCTGAGCAGTTCTTC.

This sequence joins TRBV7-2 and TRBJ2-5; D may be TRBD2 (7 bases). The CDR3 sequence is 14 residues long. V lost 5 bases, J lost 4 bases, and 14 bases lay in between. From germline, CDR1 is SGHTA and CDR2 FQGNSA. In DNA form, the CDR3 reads TGTGCCAGCAGCGGGGGGGGCCCTGTAGAGACCCAGTACTTC. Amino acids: CASSGGGPVETQYF. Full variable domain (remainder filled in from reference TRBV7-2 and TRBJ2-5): GAGVSQSPSNKVTEKGKDVELRCDPISGHTALYWYRQSLGQGLEFLIYFQGNSAPDKSGLPSDRFSAERTGGSVSTLTIQRTQQEDSAVYLCASSGGGPVETQYFGPGTRLLVL.

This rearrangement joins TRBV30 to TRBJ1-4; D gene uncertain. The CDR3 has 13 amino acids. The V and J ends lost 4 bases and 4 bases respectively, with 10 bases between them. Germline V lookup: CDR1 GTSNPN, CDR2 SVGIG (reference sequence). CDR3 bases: TGTGCCTGGACGAGGCAAGTTAATGAAAAACTGTTTTTT. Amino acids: CAWTRQVNEKLFF. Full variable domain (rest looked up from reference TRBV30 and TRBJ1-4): SQTIHQWPATLVQPVGSPLSLECTVEGTSNPNLYWYRQAAGRGLQLLFYSVGIGQISSEVPQNLSASRPQDRQFILSSKKLLLSDSGFYLCAWTRQVNEKLFFGSGTQLSVL.

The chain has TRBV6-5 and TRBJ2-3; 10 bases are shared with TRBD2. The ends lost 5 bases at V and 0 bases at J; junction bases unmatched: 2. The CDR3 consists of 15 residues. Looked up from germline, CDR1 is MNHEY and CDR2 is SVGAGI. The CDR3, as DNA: TGTGCCAGCAGTCTGACTAGCGGGAGCACAGATACGCAGTATTTT. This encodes CASSLTSGSTDTQYF.

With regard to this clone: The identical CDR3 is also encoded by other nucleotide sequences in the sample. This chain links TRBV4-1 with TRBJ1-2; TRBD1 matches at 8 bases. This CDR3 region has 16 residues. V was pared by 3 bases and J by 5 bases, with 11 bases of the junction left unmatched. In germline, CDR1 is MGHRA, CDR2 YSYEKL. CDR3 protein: CASSQGLQGVGYGYTF. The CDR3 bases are TGCGCCAGCAGCCAGGGTCTACAGGGGGTTGGTTATGGCTACACCTTC.

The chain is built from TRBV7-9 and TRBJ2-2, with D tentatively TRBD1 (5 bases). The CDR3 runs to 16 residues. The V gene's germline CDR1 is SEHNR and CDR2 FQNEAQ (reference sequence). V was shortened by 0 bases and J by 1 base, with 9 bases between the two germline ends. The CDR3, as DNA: TGTGCCAGCAGCTTAGCGGCCGGACAGAACACCGGGGAGCTGTTTTTT. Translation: CASSLAAGQNTGELFF. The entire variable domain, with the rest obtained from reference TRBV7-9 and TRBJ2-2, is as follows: DTGVSQNPRHKITKRGQNVTFRCDPISEHNRLYWYRQTLGQGPEFLTYFQNEAQLEKSRLLSDRFSAERPKGSFSTLEIQRTEQGDSAMYLCASSLAAGQNTGELFFGEGSRLTVL.